This TCR beta chain came from a study of T cells in Graves' hyperthyroidism and ophthalmopathy. Study-level information: Peripheral blood was drawn at first diagnosis, prior to all treatment.

Diagnostic assessment was based on clinical symptoms, serum thyroxine and TRAb, thyroid ultrasound and orbital computed tomography. Out of over 7.5 ml of fresh peripheral blood came the PBMCs. Using RNA transcripts as the source, TCR beta CDR3 regions were amplified. TCR CDR3 underwent first-round RT-PCR with the HTBI primer set. A single record per CDR3 protein comes from TCRdb applying MiXCR to the multiplex PCR reads. The sample holds roughly 350,000 distinct CDR3 sequences, approximately 15% seen once. Sequenced material: blood. This receptor was obtained from a woman aged 25 to 45 with Graves' ophthalmopathy.

CDR3 nucleotide sequence: TGTGCCAGCAGCTCATTTAACCGGGACGAAGAGACCCAGTACTTC. Translated: CASSSFNRDEETQYF. The chain uses TRBV11-1 and TRBJ2-5; possibly TRBD1 or TRBD2 for D (5 bases each). CDR1 and CDR2 from the germline V gene are SGHAT and FQDESV (reference sequence). Trimming took off 4 bases at V and 3 bases at J, with 15 bases between the two ends. The CDR3 has 15 residues.